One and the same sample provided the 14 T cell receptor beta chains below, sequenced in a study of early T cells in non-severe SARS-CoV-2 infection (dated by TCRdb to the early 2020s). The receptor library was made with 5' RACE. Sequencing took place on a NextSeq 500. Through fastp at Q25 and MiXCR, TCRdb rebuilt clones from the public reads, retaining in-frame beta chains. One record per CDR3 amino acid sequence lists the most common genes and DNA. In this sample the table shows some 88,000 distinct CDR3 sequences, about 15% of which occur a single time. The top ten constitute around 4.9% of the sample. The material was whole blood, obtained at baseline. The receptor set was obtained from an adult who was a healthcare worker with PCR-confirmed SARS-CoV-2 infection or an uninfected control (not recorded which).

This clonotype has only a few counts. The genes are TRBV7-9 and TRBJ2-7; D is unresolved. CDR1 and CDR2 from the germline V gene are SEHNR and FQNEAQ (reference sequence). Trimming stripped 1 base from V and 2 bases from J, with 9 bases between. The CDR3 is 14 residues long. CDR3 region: CASSLGRNTYEQYF. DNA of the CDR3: TGTGCCAGCAGCTTAGGCAGAAACACCTACGAGCAGTACTTC.

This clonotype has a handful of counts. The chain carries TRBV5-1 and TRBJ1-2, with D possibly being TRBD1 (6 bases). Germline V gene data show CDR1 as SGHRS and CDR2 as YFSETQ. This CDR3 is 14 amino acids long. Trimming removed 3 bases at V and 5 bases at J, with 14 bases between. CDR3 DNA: TGCGCCAGCAGCTGGGACATTATGGGGTATGGCTACACCTTC. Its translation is CASSWDIMGYGYTF. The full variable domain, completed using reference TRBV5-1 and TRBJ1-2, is KAGVTQTPRYLIKTRGQQVTLSCSPISGHRSVSWYQQTPGQGLQFLFEYFSETQRNKGNFPGRFSGRQFSNSRSEMNVSTLELGDSALYLCASSWDIMGYGYTFGSGTRLTVV.

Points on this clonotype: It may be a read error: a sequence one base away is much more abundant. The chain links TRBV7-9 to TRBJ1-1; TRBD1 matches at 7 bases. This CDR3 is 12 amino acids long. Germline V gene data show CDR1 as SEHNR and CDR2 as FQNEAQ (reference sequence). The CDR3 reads CTSSPGGTEAFF. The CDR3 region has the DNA TGTACCAGCAGTCCAGGGGGAACTGAAGCTTTCTTT.

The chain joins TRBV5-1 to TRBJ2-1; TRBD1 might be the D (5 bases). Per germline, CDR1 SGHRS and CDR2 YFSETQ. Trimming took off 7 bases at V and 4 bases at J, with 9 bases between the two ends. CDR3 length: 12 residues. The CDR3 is CASGARYNEQFF. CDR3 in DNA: TGCGCCAGCGGGGCTCGGTACAATGAGCAGTTCTTC. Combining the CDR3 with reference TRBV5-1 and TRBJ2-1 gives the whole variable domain KAGVTQTPRYLIKTRGQQVTLSCSPISGHRSVSWYQQTPGQGLQFLFEYFSETQRNKGNFPGRFSGRQFSNSRSEMNVSTLELGDSALYLCASGARYNEQFFGPGTRLTVL.

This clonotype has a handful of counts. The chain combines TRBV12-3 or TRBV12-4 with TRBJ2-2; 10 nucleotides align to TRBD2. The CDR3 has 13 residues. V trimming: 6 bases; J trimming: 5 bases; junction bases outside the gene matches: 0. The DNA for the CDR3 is TGTGCCAGCAGAGCGGGAGGGACCGGGGAGCTGTTTTTT. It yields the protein CASRAGGTGELFF.

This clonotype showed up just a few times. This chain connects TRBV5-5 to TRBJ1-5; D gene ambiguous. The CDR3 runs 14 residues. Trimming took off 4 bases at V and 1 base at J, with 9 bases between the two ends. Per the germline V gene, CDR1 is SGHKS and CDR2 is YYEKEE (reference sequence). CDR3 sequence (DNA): TGTGCCAGCAGCGCCTTCGTGAGCAATCAGCCCCAGCATTTT. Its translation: CASSAFVSNQPQHF.

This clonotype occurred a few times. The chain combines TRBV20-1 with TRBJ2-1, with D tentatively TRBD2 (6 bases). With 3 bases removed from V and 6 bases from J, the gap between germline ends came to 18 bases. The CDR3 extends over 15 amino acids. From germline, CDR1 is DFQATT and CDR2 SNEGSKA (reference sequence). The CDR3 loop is CSASPFHSGTNEQFF. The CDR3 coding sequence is TGCAGTGCTAGCCCCTTCCATAGCGGAACCAATGAGCAGTTCTTC.

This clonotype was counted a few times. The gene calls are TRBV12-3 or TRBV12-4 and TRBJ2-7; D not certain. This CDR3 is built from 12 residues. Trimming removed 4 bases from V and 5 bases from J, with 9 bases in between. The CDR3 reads CASSSKWDEQYF. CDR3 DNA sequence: TGTGCCAGCAGTTCAAAGTGGGACGAGCAGTACTTC.

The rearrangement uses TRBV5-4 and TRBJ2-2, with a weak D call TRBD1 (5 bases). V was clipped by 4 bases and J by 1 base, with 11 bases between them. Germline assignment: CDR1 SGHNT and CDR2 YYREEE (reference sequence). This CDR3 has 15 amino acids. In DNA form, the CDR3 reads TGTGCCAGCAGCAGCGCAGGGAAGAACACCGGGGAGCTGTTTTTT. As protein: CASSSAGKNTGELFF.

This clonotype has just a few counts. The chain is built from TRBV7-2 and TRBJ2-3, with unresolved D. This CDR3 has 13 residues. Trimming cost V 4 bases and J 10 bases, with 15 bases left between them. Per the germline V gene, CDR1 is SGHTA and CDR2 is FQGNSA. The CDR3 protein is CASSYDPPQAQYF. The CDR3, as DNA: TGTGCCAGCAGCTATGACCCGCCGCAGGCGCAGTATTTT. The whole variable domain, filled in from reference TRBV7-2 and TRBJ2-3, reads GAGVSQSPSNKVTEKGKDVELRCDPISGHTALYWYRQSLGQGLEFLIYFQGNSAPDKSGLPSDRFSAERTGGSVSTLTIQRTQQEDSAVYLCASSYDPPQAQYFGPGTRLTVL.

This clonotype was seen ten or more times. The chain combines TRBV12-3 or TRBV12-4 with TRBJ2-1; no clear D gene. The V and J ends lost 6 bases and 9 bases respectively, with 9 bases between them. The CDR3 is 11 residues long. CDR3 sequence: CASSRRAEQFF. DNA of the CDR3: TGTGCCAGCAGCCGTCGGGCTGAGCAGTTCTTC.

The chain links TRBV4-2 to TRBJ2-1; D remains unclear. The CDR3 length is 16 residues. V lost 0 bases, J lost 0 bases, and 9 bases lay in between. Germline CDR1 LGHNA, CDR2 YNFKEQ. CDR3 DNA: TGTGCCAGCAGCCAAGACTCCTCGAGCTCCTACAATGAGCAGTTCTTC. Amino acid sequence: CASSQDSSSSYNEQFF.

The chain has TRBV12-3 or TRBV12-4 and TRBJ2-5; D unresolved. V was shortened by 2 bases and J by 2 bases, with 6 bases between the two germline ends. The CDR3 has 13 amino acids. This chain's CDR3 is CASSLNGQETQYF. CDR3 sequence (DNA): TGTGCCAGCAGTTTAAACGGGCAAGAGACCCAGTACTTC.

The CDR3 nucleotides are TGTGCCATCAGTGAGTCGCGGTACACCGGGGAGCTGTTTTTT. Amino acids: CAISESRYTGELFF. The chain recombines TRBV10-3 with TRBJ2-2; D is ambiguous. This CDR3 has 14 residues. CDR1 and CDR2 (germline): ENHRY, SYGVKD. The V end was cut by 0 bases, the J end by 3 bases, with 5 bases between.